This is a list of T cell receptor beta chains from one sample in a study of T cell responses to AZD1222 COVID-19 vaccine. TCRdb's copy holds only in-frame clones and misses some; the assay was immunoSEQ multiplex PCR. The sample has approximately 140,000 clones; 70% to 90% are singletons. This sample comprised peripheral blood, obtained on day 0 of AZD1222 vaccination. These receptors came from an adult in good health. CDR3s include the opening cysteine and the closing phenylalanine or tryptophan. The order of the fields is CDR3 length, J gene, D gene, clone size, V gene, CDR3 DNA, CDR3 protein. The D gene is left open where the match is weak. Only some rows state a clone size, as once, few, many or a class for expanded clones.

16,TRBJ1-1,.,.,TRBV6-6,TGTGCCAGCAGTTACTTAGGGGGGACCCCCGGCACTGAAGCTTTCTTT,CASSYLGGTPGTEAFF
16,TRBJ1-2,TRBD1,.,TRBV27,TGTGCCAGCAGCTGGACAGGGGAGAGGGGAAACTATGGCTACACCTTC,CASSWTGERGNYGYTF
19,TRBJ1-3,TRBD1,.,TRBV27,TGTGCCAGCAGTTTAAGGGGGGTCCCGGGACAGGCCTCGTCGAACACCATATATTTT,CASSLRGVPGQASSNTIYF
14,TRBJ2-7,.,.,TRBV28,TGTGCCAGCAGTCTCCGCCGGCCCCGCTACGAGCAGTACTTC,CASSLRRPRYEQYF
12,TRBJ1-2,TRBD1,.,TRBV28,TGTGCCAGTAGACAGGGATCTACTAGCTACACCTTC,CASRQGSTSYTF
14,TRBJ1-1,.,.,TRBV29-1,TGCAGCGCCCACCATACCGGGAAAAACACTGAAGCTTTCTTT,CSAHHTGKNTEAFF
15,TRBJ2-5,.,once,TRBV5-1,TGCGCCAGCAGCTTTGGTAGCGCCGGGCAAGAGACCCAGTACTTC,CASSFGSAGQETQYF
14,TRBJ1-2,TRBD1,.,TRBV6-4,TGTGCCAGCAGTGAGGGACAGGGAAATTCTGGCTACACCTTC,CASSEGQGNSGYTF
13,TRBJ2-5,.,.,TRBV18,TGTGCCAGCTCACCACCGATGGAAGAGACCCAGTACTTC,CASSPPMEETQYF
16,TRBJ1-6,.,.,TRBV7-3,TGTGCCAGCAGTCGGTCTGGGGATGGAGGTGATTCACCCCTCCACTTT,CASSRSGDGGDSPLHF
15,TRBJ1-6,.,few,TRBV6-2/TRBV6-3,TGTGCCAGCAGTTGGATGGGGGGTAGCGGCTCACCCCTCCACTTT,CASSWMGGSGSPLHF
18,TRBJ1-5,.,few,TRBV15,TGTGCCACCAGCAGCAGGACAGCCGACTTCTATAGCAATCAGCCCCAGCATTTT,CATSSRTADFYSNQPQHF
15,TRBJ1-1,TRBD1,once,TRBV11-1,TGTGCCAGCAGTTACAACGGGGACAGGAACACTGAAGCTTTCTTT,CASSYNGDRNTEAFF
14,TRBJ1-2,TRBD1,.,TRBV7-9,TGTGCCAGCAGCCTCCTCGCGACAGGGTTTGGCTACACCTTC,CASSLLATGFGYTF
17,TRBJ2-2,TRBD1,.,TRBV10-3,TGTGCCATCAGTGAGTCGGTCGACTACAGGGGGCGAGGGGAGCTGTTTTTT,CAISESVDYRGRGELFF
11,TRBJ2-7,.,.,TRBV7-9,TGTGCCAGCAGCTCGCAGTACGAGCAGTACTTC,CASSSQYEQYF
14,TRBJ2-3,.,.,TRBV29-1,TGCAGCGTTGCGAGCAGGGGGGCGACAGATACGCAGTATTTT,CSVASRGATDTQYF
12,TRBJ1-2,.,.,TRBV3-1/TRBV3-2,TGTGCCAGCAGCTCCACCGTGGGAGGCTACACCTTC,CASSSTVGGYTF
16,TRBJ1-5,TRBD1,.,TRBV24-1,TGTGCCACCAGTGATAGAGGGGGCCCTAGCAATCAGCCCCAGCATTTT,CATSDRGGPSNQPQHF
13,TRBJ1-1,.,.,TRBV30,TGTGCCTGGAGTGTACAAGGTTACACTGAAGCTTTCTTT,CAWSVQGYTEAFF
11,TRBJ1-2,.,.,TRBV30,TGTGCCTGGAGTCCCAACTATGGCTACACCTTC,CAWSPNYGYTF
15,TRBJ1-1,TRBD1,.,TRBV2,TGTGCCAGTAGGGAGGAGGGGGCCCTGAACACTGAAGCTTTCTTT,CASREEGALNTEAFF
14,TRBJ1-3,.,.,TRBV30,TGTGCCTGGAGTACCCCAGGCTCTGGAAACACCATATATTTT,CAWSTPGSGNTIYF
13,TRBJ2-7,.,.,TRBV28,TGTGCCAGCACCCTTGGAAGTCGGGACGAGCAGTACTTC,CASTLGSRDEQYF